The next 2 T cell receptor beta chains were all read from a single sample in a study of cytomegalovirus exposure and HLA in healthy donors. The primer mix had 60 Vbeta and 13 Jbeta primers. Assay: immunoSEQ multiplex PCR; the TCRdb copy retains only in-frame clones and omits some. The sample includes 100,000 to 150,000 clones, 10% to 13% seen only once; the top ten take just over 4.5%. Sequenced sample: PBMCs. The receptor source for this set is a woman younger than 35 in good health and CMV-seropositive.

CDR3 nucleotide sequence: TGTGCTAGTGGCTACATAGCGGGAGGGCTCTCCTACGAGCAGTACTTC. It is translated as CASGYIAGGLSYEQYF. This sequence joins TRBV12-5 and TRBJ2-5; 11 positions agree with TRBD2. TRBJ2-7 explains the end of the DNA better; the J call may be wrong. The CDR3 extends over 16 amino acids. Germline V gives CDR1 LGHNT, CDR2 FRNRAP.

Comment on this clone: A read error may produce the germline difference seen at one junction end. V gene TRBV11-2 combines with J gene TRBJ2-5, with 7 nucleotides matching TRBD2. This CDR3 region has 15 residues. Per germline, CDR1 SGHAT and CDR2 FQNNGV. The CDR3 is CASSLGGREQETQYF. CDR3 DNA sequence: TGTGCCAGCAGTTTAGGCGGGAGAGAACAAGAGACCCAGTACTTC.